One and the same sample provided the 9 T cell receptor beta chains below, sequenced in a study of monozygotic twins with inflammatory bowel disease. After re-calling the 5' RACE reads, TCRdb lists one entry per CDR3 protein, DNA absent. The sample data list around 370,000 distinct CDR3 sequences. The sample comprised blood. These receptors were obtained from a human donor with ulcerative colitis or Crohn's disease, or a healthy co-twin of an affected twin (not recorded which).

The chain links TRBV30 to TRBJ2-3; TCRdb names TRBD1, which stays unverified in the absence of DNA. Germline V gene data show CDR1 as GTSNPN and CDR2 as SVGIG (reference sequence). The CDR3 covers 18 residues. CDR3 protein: CAWSVSRWLGAGTDTQYF.

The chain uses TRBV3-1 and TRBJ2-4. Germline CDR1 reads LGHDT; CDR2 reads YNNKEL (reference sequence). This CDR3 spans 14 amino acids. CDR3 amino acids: CASSQAGWGNTQYF.

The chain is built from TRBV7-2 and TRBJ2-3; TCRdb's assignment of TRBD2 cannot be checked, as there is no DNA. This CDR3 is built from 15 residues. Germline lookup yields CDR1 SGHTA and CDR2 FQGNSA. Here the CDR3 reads CASSFVRAGRDTQYF.

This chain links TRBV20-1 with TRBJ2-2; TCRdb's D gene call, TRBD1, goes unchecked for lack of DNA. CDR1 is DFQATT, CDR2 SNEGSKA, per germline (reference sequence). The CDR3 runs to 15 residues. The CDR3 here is CSAKGQPWNTGELFF.

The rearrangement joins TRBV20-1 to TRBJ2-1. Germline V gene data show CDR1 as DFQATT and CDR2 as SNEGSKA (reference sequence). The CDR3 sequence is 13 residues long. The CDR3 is CSAREAADNEQFF.

The CDR3 reads CASSLFLAGTTGYTF. The genes are TRBV7-9 and TRBJ1-2. From germline, CDR1 is SEHNR and CDR2 FQNEAQ (reference sequence). The CDR3 totals 15 residues.

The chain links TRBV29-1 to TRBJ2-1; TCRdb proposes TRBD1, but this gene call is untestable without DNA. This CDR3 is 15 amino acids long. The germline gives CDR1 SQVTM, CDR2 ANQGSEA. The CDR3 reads CSVSTPGQENNEQFF.

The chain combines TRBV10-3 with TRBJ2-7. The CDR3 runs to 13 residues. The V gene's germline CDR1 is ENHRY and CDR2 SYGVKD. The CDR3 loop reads CAITAGRSYEQYF.

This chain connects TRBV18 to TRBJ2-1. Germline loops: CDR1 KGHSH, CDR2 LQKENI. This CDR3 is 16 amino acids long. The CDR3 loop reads CASSPIVLQSYNEQFF.